The entry below describes one T cell receptor beta chain. This entry is derived from a study of blood T cell repertoires in COVID-19. The table came from immunoSEQ multiplex PCR; TCRdb's copy has only in-frame clones and leaves some out. The sample carries some 370,000 clones, around 91% recorded once. The V and J ends lost 4 bases and 4 bases, in that order; junction bases with no gene match: 6. CDR3 length: 14 amino acids. Per the germline V gene, CDR1 is MDHEN and CDR2 is SYDVKM. The chain has TRBV28 and TRBJ1-2; TRBD1 matches at 7 bases. This TCR was sampled from a man between 18 and 29 years old with active or convalescent COVID-19. Specimen: peripheral blood. CDR3 sequence (DNA): TGTGCCAGCAGTTCCCGACAGGGATTCTATGGCTACACCTTC. This codes for CASSSRQGFYGYTF.